These 8 T cell receptor beta chains were all obtained from the same sample, sequenced in a study of CD8 T cells in Susac syndrome (dated by TCRdb to about 2019). Receptor amplification or capture employed the immunoSEQ multiplex PCR assay. RNA was extracted using the RNeasy kit, and roughly 0.45 to 1 ug of the RNA was reverse transcribed with random hexamers. Using fastp trimming at Q25 and MiXCR clonotype assembly, TCRdb reanalyzed the public sequencing data and kept in-frame beta chains. Rows matching on CDR3 protein sequence are summarized as one entry with the most common DNA and genes. Counted in this sample were approximately 190,000 distinct CDR3 sequences; 80% to 95% of them appeared once. The leading ten clones occupy 0.095% to 0.12% of the sample. What was sequenced was CD4+ T cells from PBMCs. The receptor source for this set is a human donor in good health.

The chain has TRBV7-9 and TRBJ1-2, with D perhaps TRBD1 (5 bases). The CDR3 has 13 residues. CDR1 SEHNR and CDR2 FQNEAQ come from the germline V gene (reference sequence). The V end lost 6 bases, the J end lost 6 bases, and 14 bases lay between the germline ends. The CDR3, as DNA: TGTGCCAGCAGGATCGGGACGACCGATGGCTACACCTTC. Encoded protein: CASRIGTTDGYTF.

The chain uses TRBV5-1 and TRBJ1-2, with 8 bases identical to TRBD1. This CDR3 is 15 amino acids long. J lost 6 bases, V lost 0 bases, and 7 bases had no gene match. The germline CDR1 and CDR2 sequences are SGHRS and YFSETQ. CDR3 sequence: CASSLDARGLDGYTF. In nucleotides, the CDR3 is TGCGCCAGCAGCTTGGACGCCAGGGGGCTAGATGGCTACACCTTC.

V is TRBV6-1 and J is TRBJ2-3, with D maybe TRBD2 (6 bases). Germline CDR1 is MNHNS and CDR2 is SASEGT. With 1 base removed from V and 7 bases from J, the gap between germline ends came to 21 bases. CDR3 length: 17 residues. The CDR3 is CASSEVIAGFSVNTQYF. Here the CDR3 DNA reads TGTGCCAGCAGTGAAGTTATTGCGGGATTCTCAGTGAATACGCAGTATTTT.

This clonotype was picked up one time. As DNA, the CDR3 is TGTGCCAGCAGCCCCGGTGGCGGGCGAGGCACCGGGGAGCTGTTTTTT. This translates into CASSPGGGRGTGELFF. The chain employs TRBV7-3 and TRBJ2-2, with a weak D call TRBD2 (5 bases). The CDR3 length is 16 residues. Germline assignment: CDR1 SGHTA and CDR2 FQGTGA. Trimming cost V 5 bases and J 4 bases, with 17 bases left between them.

The chain employs TRBV3-1 and TRBJ2-5, with 7 bases matching TRBD1. CDR3 size: 18 residues. J gave up 2 bases and V 4 bases, and 16 bases lay outside the gene matches. The germline CDR1 and CDR2 sequences are LGHDT and YNNKEL (reference sequence). The CDR3 protein is CASSLRTPAGTVQETQYF. CDR3 DNA: TGTGCCAGCAGCCTAAGGACGCCAGCCGGGACAGTTCAAGAGACCCAGTACTTC.

This clonotype was observed a few times. The V gene is TRBV5-1, the J gene TRBJ2-3; no definite D call. Germline values: CDR1 SGHRS, CDR2 YFSETQ. V was pared by 4 bases and J by 0 bases, with 9 bases between. This CDR3 is 14 amino acids long. CDR3 nucleotides: TGCGCCAGCAGCATCGACACGAGCACAGATACGCAGTATTTT. Protein: CASSIDTSTDTQYF.

The CDR3 DNA sequence: TGTGCCAGCAGCTTGGGGGCTAGCGGGGGGGATGAGCAGTTCTTC. Its protein product is CASSLGASGGDEQFF. The rearrangement links TRBV3-1 to TRBJ2-1; the match to TRBD2 covers 12 bases. CDR3 size: 15 residues. Losses at the gene ends were 5 bases for V and 8 bases for J; bases not matched to a gene: 7. CDR1 LGHDT and CDR2 YNNKEL come from the germline V gene (reference sequence).

The chain combines TRBV5-1 with TRBJ2-6, with a weak D call TRBD2 (6 bases). Trimming removed 0 bases from V and 2 bases from J, with 6 bases in between. The CDR3 runs to 15 residues. The V gene's germline CDR1 is SGHRS and CDR2 YFSETQ. Here the CDR3 DNA reads TGCGCCAGCAGCTTGGGACTAGCTGGGGCCAACGTCCTGACTTTC. It yields the protein CASSLGLAGANVLTF.